This T cell receptor (beta chain) originates from a study of blood T cell repertoires in COVID-19. Produced via immunoSEQ multiplex PCR; TCRdb's table is partial and in-frame only. The sample shows 150,000 to 200,000 clones, around 76% of them seen only once. The germline gives CDR1 SGHRS, CDR2 YFSETQ. The CDR3 consists of 15 residues. The V end lost 0 bases, the J end lost 0 bases, and 4 bases lay between the germline ends. The chain employs TRBV5-1 and TRBJ1-6, with unresolved D. The sequence came from a woman aged 70-85 years with acute or convalescent COVID-19. What was sequenced was peripheral blood. In nucleotides, the CDR3 is TGCGCCAGCAGCTTGGACAGCTCCTATAATTCACCCCTCCACTTT. It is translated as CASSLDSSYNSPLHF.